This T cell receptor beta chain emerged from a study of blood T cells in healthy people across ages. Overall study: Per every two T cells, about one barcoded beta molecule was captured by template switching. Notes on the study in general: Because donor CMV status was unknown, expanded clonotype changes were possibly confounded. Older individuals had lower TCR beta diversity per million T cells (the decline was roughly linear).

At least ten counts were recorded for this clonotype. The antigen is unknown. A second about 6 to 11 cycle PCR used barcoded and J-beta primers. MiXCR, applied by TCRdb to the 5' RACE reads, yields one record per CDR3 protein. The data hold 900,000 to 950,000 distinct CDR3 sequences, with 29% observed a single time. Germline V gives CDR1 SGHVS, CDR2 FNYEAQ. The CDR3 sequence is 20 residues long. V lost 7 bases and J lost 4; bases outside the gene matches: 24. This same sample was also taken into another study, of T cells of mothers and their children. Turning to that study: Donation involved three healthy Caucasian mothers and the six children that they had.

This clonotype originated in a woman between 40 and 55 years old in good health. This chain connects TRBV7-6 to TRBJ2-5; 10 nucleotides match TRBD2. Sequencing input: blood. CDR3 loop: CASTPLTGTSETGPGETQYF. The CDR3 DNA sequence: TGTGCCAGCACCCCCCTCACCGGGACTAGCGAGACCGGCCCCGGAGAGACCCAGTACTTC.